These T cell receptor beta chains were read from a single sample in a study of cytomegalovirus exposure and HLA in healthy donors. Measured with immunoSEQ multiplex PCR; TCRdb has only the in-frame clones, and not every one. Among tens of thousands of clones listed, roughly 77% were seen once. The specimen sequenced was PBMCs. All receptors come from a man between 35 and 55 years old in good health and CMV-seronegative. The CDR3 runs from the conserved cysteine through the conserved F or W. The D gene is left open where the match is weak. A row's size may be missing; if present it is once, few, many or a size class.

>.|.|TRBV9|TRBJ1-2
CASSLGQTVGYGYTF
TGTGCCAGCAGCCTCGGACAGACGGTGGGCTATGGCTACACCTTC
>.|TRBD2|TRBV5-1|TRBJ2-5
CASSRGTSGKETQYF
TGCGCCAGCAGTCGAGGGACTAGCGGAAAAGAGACCCAGTACTTC
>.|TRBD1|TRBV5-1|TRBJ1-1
CASGKGQGNTEAFF
TGCGCCAGCGGCAAGGGACAGGGGAACACTGAAGCTTTCTTT
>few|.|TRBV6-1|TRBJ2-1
CATANSGRSYNEQFF
TGTGCCACCGCTAACAGCGGGCGCTCCTACAATGAGCAGTTCTTC
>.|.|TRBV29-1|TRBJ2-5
CSVELQEGTQYF
TGCAGCGTTGAACTACAGGAAGGGACCCAGTACTTC
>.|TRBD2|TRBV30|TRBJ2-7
CAWSVGAGGYEQYF
TGTGCCTGGAGTGTAGGCGCGGGAGGCTACGAGCAGTACTTC
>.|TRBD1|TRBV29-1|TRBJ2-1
CSVDSRGQGDNEQFF
TGCAGCGTGGATAGTAGGGGGCAGGGCGACAATGAGCAGTTCTTC
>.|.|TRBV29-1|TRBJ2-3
CSVTYTDTQYF
TGCAGCGTTACCTACACAGATACGCAGTATTTT
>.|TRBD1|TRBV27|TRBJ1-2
CASSLSGQGMEGYTF
TGTGCCAGCAGTTTATCAGGACAGGGTATGGAAGGCTACACCTTC
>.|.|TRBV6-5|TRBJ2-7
CASSSPSGTYEQYF
TGTGCCAGCAGTTCCCCCTCAGGGACCTACGAGCAGTACTTC
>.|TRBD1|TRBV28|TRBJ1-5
CASSPGTEKNQPQHF
TGTGCCAGCAGTCCAGGGACAGAGAAAAATCAGCCCCAGCATTTT
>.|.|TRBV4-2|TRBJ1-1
CASSQGRDGHNTEAFF
TGTGCCAGCAGCCAAGGGAGGGACGGACACAACACTGAAGCTTTCTTT
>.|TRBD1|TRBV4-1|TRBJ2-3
CASSQDGTGSDTQYF
TGCGCCAGCAGCCAAGATGGGACAGGGTCAGATACGCAGTATTTT
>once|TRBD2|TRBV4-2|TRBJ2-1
CASSPRDYGNEQFF
TGTGCCAGCAGCCCCCGGGACTATGGGAATGAGCAGTTCTTC
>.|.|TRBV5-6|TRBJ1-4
CASSLEGLNNEKLFF
TGTGCCAGCAGCTTGGAGGGACTAAATAATGAAAAACTGTTTTTT
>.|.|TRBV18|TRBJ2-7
CASSPQGREGEQYF
TGTGCCAGCTCACCACAGGGCAGGGAAGGCGAGCAGTACTTC
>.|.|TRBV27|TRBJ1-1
CASSLELNTEAFF
TGTGCCAGCAGTTTAGAGCTGAACACTGAAGCTTTCTTT
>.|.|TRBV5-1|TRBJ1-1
CASSLVAGNTEAFF
TGCGCCAGCAGCTTGGTGGCAGGGAACACTGAAGCTTTCTTT
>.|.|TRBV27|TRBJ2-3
CASSLLQVDTQYF
TGTGCCAGCAGTTTACTTCAGGTAGATACGCAGTATTTT
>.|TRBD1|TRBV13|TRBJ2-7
CASSRRQGAHEQYF
TGTGCCAGCAGCCGGAGGCAGGGGGCCCACGAGCAGTACTTC
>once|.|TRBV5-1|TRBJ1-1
CASSSDPRDSEAFF
TGCGCCAGCAGCTCCGACCCCAGGGATTCTGAAGCTTTCTTT
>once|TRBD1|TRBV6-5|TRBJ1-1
CASESTGTGDTEAFF
TGTGCCAGCGAATCGACCGGGACAGGGGACACTGAAGCTTTCTTT
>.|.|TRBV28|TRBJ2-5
CASSPRGTLIRAQYF
TGTGCCAGCAGTCCCCGAGGGACACTGATTAGGGCCCAGTACTTC
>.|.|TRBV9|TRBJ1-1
CASPPRKGYPNTEAFF
TGTGCCAGCCCCCCAAGGAAGGGGTACCCAAACACTGAAGCTTTCTTT
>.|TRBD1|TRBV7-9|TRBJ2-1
CASSHITGQGNGLQFF
TGTGCCAGCAGTCACATAACGGGACAGGGAAACGGGTTGCAGTTCTTC